These 6 T cell receptor beta chains share one sample of origin, sequenced in a study of T cells in localized non-small cell lung cancer. Measured with immunoSEQ multiplex PCR; TCRdb has only the in-frame clones, and not every one. The table records approximately 37,000 clones, 85% to 90% of them present only once. The sequencing here drew on peripheral blood, taken before any cancer treatment. The receptors derive from a man aged 18 to 49 with stage I lung adenocarcinoma.

V and J are TRBV4-1 and TRBJ2-5, with D hard to call. V was clipped by 1 base and J by 0 bases, with 9 bases between them. The CDR3 extends over 15 amino acids. CDR1 and CDR2 from the germline V gene are MGHRA and YSYEKL. The CDR3 DNA reads TGCGCCAGCAGCCAAGGGTCGGTTAACCAAGAGACCCAGTACTTC. Protein product: CASSQGSVNQETQYF.

This chain uses TRBV5-1 with TRBJ2-2; TRBD1 aligns across 7 bases. The V segment lost 7 bases and the J segment 5 bases; nucleotides outside the gene matches: 11. Germline values: CDR1 SGHRS, CDR2 YFSETQ. The CDR3 is made up of 15 amino acids. The CDR3 sequence: CASGEQGTFTGELFF. The CDR3 DNA sequence: TGCGCCAGCGGGGAACAGGGGACCTTTACCGGGGAGCTGTTTTTT.

This chain links TRBV9 with TRBJ1-2; 7 positions match TRBD1. In germline, CDR1 is SGDLS, CDR2 YYNGEE. The trim removed 1 base at V and 7 bases at J, leaving 10 bases unmatched. CDR3 size: 15 residues. The CDR3 reads CASSVWRGPLSGYTF. The CDR3 DNA reads TGTGCCAGCAGCGTATGGAGGGGGCCCTTGAGTGGCTACACCTTC.

The rearrangement links TRBV5-4 to TRBJ1-6, with a tentative D call TRBD1 (6 bases). With 4 bases removed from V and 10 bases from J, the gap between germline ends came to 18 bases. The CDR3 has 15 residues. The germline gives CDR1 SGHNT, CDR2 YYREEE (reference sequence). CDR3 in amino acids: CASSDRDTSRSPLHF. The CDR3, as DNA: TGTGCCAGCAGCGACCGGGACACAAGCCGGTCACCCCTCCACTTT. The whole variable domain, filled in from reference TRBV5-4 and TRBJ1-6, reads ETGVTQSPTHLIKTRGQQVTLRCSSQSGHNTVSWYQQALGQGPQFIFQYYREEENGRGNFPPRFSGLQFPNYSSELNVNALELDDSALYLCASSDRDTSRSPLHFGNGTRLTVT.

This chain uses TRBV5-5 with TRBJ1-2, with D perhaps matching TRBD1 (5 bases). Germline V gene sequence: CDR1 SGHKS, CDR2 YYEKEE (reference sequence). Trimming cost V 10 bases and J 4 bases, with 14 bases left between them. This CDR3 is 12 amino acids long. The CDR3 sequence: CASGRDGYGYTF. DNA for the CDR3: TGTGCCTCTGGGAGGGACGGCTATGGCTACACCTTC.

The count of this clone is one. This rearrangement joins TRBV18 to TRBJ2-5; 10 bases line up with TRBD1. This CDR3 contains 15 residues. Trimming cost V 5 bases and J 5 bases; bases outside gene matches: 8. Germline CDR1 is KGHSH and CDR2 is LQKENI. The CDR3 here is CASSDQGQGSETQYF. The CDR3, as DNA: TGTGCCAGCTCAGACCAGGGACAGGGGTCGGAGACCCAGTACTTC.